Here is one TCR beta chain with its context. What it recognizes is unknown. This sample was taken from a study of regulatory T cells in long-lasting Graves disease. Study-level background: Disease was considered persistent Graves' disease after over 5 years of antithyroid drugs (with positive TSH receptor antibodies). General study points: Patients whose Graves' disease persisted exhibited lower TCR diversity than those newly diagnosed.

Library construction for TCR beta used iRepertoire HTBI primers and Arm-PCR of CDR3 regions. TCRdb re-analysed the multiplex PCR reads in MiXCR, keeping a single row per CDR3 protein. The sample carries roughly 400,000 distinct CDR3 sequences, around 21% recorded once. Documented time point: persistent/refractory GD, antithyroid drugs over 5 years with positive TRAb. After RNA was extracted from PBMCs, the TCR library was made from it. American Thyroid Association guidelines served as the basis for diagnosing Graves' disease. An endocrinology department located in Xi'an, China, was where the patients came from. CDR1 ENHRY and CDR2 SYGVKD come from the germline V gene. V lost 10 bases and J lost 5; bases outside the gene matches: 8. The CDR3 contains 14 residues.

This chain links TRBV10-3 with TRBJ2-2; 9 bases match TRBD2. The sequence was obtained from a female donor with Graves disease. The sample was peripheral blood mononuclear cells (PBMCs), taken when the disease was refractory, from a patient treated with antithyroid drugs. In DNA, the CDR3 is TGTGCCACCGGGATAGCGGGAGTGACCGGGGAGCTGTTTTTT. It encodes CATGIAGVTGELFF.